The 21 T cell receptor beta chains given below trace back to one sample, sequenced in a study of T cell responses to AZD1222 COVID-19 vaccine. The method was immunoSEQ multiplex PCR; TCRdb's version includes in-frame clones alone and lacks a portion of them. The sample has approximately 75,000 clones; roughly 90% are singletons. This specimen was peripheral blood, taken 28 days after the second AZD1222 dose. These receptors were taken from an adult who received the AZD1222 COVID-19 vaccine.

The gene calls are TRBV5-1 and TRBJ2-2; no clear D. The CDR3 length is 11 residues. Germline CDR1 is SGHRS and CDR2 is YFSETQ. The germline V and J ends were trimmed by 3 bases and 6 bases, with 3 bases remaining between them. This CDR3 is CASSWAGELFF. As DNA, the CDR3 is TGCGCCAGCAGCTGGGCCGGGGAGCTGTTTTTT. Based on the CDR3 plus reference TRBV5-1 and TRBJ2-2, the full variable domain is KAGVTQTPRYLIKTRGQQVTLSCSPISGHRSVSWYQQTPGQGLQFLFEYFSETQRNKGNFPGRFSGRQFSNSRSEMNVSTLELGDSALYLCASSWAGELFFGEGSRLTVL.

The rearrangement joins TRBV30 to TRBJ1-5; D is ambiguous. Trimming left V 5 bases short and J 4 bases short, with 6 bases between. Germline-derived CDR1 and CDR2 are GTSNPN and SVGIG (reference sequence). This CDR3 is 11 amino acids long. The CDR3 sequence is CAWGLNQPQHF. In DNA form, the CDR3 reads TGTGCCTGGGGCCTGAATCAGCCCCAGCATTTT.

The CDR3 sequence: CASSIGTAAGYTF. CDR3 coding DNA: TGTGCCAGCAGCATCGGGACAGCGGCTGGCTACACCTTC. The J gene is TRBJ1-2, the V gene TRBV14; 7 bases match TRBD1. The CDR3 is made up of 13 amino acids. V lost 5 bases to trimming and J lost 7 bases; unmatched junction nucleotides: 7. Germline lookup yields CDR1 SGHDN and CDR2 FVKESK.

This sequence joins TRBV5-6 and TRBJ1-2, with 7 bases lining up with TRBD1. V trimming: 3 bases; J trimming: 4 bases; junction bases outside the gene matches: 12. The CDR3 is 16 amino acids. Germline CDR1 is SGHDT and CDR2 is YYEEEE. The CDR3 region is CASSSYRTGSPYGYTF. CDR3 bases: TGTGCCAGCAGCTCCTACCGGACAGGTAGTCCCTATGGCTACACCTTC.

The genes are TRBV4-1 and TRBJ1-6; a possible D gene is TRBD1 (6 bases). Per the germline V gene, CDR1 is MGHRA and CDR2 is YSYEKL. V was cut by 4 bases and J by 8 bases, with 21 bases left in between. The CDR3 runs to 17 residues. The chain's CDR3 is CASSRTRNSGEDSPLHF. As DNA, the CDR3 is TGCGCCAGCAGCCGGACCCGCAATTCAGGGGAGGATTCACCCCTCCACTTT.

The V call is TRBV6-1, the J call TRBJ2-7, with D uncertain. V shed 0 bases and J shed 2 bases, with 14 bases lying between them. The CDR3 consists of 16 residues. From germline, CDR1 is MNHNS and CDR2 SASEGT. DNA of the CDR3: TGTGCCAGCAGTGAAGCGCTTCTGGGATCCGCCTACGAGCAGTACTTC. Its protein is CASSEALLGSAYEQYF.

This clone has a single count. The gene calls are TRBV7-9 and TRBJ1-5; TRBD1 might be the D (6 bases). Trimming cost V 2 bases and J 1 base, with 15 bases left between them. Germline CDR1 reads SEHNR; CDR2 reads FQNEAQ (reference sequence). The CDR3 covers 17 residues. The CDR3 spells CASSLRPTGWSNQPQHF. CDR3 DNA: TGTGCCAGCAGCTTACGACCCACAGGGTGGAGCAATCAGCCCCAGCATTTT.

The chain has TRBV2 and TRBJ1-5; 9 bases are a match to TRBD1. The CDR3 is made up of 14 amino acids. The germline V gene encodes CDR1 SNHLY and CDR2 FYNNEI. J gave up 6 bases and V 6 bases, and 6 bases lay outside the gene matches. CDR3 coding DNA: TGTGCCAGCAGCCGGGGACAGGGCGGTCAGCCCCAGCATTTT. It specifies CASSRGQGGQPQHF.

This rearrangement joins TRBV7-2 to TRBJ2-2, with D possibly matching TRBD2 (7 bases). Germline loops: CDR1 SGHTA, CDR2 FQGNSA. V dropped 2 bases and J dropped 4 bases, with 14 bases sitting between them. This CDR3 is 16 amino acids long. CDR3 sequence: CASSLTGGLGTGELFF. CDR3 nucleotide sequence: TGTGCCAGCAGCTTAACCGGGGGGCTTGGCACCGGGGAGCTGTTTTTT.

The CDR3 here is CAWSVLGEQFF. CDR3 DNA: TGTGCCTGGAGTGTACTTGGTGAGCAGTTCTTC. V is TRBV30 and J is TRBJ2-1; D gene uncertain. Germline-derived CDR1 and CDR2 are GTSNPN and SVGIG (reference sequence). Deletions cut 0 bases from V and 9 bases from J, with 6 bases between. This CDR3 spans 11 amino acids.

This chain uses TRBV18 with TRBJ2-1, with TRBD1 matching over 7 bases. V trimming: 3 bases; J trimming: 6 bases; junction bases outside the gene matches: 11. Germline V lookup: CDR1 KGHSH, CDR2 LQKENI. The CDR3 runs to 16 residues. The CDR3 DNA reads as TGTGCCAGCTCACCGAAGACAGGGAGTTTTCGCAATGAGCAGTTCTTC. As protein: CASSPKTGSFRNEQFF.

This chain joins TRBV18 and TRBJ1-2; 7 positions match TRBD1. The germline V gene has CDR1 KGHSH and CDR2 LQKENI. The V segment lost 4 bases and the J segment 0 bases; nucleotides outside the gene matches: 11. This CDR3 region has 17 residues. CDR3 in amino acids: CASSLGTASPSNYGYTF. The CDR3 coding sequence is TGTGCCAGCTCACTCGGGACAGCAAGTCCTTCTAACTATGGCTACACCTTC.

This CDR3 reads CAWGAVPGTVYGYTF. The CDR3 DNA sequence: TGTGCCTGGGGAGCCGTCCCCGGGACAGTCTATGGCTACACCTTC. The chain carries TRBV30 and TRBJ1-2, with 7 bases identical to TRBD1. V shed 5 bases, J shed 4 bases, and the junction held 13 bases outside the gene matches. CDR3 length: 15 amino acids. Per germline, CDR1 GTSNPN and CDR2 SVGIG (reference sequence).

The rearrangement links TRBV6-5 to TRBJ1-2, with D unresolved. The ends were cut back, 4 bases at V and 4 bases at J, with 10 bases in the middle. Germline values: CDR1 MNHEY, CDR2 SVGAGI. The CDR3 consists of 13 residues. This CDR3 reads CASSSPGVYGYTF. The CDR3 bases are TGTGCCAGCAGTTCCCCTGGAGTCTATGGCTACACCTTC.

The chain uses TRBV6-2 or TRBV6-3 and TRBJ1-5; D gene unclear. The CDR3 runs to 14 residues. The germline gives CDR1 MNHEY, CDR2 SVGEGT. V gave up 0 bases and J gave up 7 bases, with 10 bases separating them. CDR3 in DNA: TGTGCCAGCAGTTACTCGATTGAGGGACAGCCCCAGCATTTT. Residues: CASSYSIEGQPQHF.

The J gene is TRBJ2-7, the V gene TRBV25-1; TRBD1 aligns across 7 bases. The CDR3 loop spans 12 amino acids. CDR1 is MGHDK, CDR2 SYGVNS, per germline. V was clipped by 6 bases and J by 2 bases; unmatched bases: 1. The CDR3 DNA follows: TGTGCCAGCAGCCAGGGGGCCTACGAGCAGTACTTC. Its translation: CASSQGAYEQYF.

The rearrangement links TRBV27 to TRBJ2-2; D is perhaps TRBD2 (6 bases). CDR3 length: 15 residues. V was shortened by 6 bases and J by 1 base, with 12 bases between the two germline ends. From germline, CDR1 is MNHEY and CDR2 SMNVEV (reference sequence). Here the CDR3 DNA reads TGTGCCAGCAGGCGGGGCTTCGGGAACACCGGGGAGCTGTTTTTT. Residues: CASRRGFGNTGELFF.

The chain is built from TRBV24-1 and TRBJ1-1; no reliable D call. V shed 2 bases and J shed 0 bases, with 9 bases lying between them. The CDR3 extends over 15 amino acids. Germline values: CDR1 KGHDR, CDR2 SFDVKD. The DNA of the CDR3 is TGTGCCACCAGTGATTCCCGGGGATTGAACACTGAAGCTTTCTTT. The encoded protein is CATSDSRGLNTEAFF.

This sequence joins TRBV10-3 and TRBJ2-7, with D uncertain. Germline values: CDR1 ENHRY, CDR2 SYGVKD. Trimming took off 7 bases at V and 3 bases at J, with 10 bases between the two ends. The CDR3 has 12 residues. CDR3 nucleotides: TGTGCCATCAAGGCGGACGACTACGAGCAGTACTTC. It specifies CAIKADDYEQYF.

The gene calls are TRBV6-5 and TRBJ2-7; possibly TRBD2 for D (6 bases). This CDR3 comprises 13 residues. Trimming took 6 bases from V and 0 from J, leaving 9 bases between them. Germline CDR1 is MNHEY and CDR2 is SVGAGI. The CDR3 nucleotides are TGTGCCAGCAGCCCCGGGAGCTCCTACGAGCAGTACTTC. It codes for CASSPGSSYEQYF.

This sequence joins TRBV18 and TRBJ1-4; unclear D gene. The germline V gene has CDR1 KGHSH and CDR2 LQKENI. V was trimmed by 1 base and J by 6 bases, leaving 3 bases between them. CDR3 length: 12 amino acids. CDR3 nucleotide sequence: TGTGCCAGCTCACCACGGGATGAAAAACTGTTTTTT. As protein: CASSPRDEKLFF.